Reported below is one T cell receptor (beta chain). What it recognizes is unknown. The sample comes from a study of T cell responses to AZD1222 COVID-19 vaccine. The study's findings and limits: Donor demographics were predominantly white British with a female majority; clonal diversity may be underestimated. At 160-218 and 743-854, vaccine-associated CD4 TCRs were dominant, and they spanned spike. All repertoire sampling was performed exclusively after the peak T cell response.

Between the trimmed V and J ends, which lost 0 bases and 6 bases, there was a span of 3 bases. Germline assignment: CDR1 SEHNR and CDR2 FQNEAQ (reference sequence). The CDR3 loop spans 12 amino acids. The repertoire was sequenced with immunoSEQ multiplex PCR; TCRdb's copy has only in-frame clones and lacks some. The sample has approximately 110,000 clones, roughly 86% seen once. The TCR sequence derives from an adult in good health. The J gene is TRBJ1-5, the V gene TRBV7-9; D is undetermined. The sample in question was peripheral blood, obtained on day 0 of AZD1222 vaccination. The CDR3 nucleotides read TGTGCCAGCAGCTTAGCTGGTCAGCCCCAGCATTTT. Its protein product is CASSLAGQPQHF.